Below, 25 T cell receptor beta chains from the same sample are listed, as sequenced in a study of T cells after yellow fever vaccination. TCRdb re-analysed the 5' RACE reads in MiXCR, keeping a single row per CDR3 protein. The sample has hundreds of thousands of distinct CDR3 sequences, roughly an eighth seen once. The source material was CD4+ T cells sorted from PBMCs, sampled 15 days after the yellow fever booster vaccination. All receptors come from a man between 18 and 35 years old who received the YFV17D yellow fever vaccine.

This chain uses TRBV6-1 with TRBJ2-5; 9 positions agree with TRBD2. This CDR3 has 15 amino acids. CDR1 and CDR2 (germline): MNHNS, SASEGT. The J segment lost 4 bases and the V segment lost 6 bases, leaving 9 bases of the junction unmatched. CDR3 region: CASSHMLAGVETQYF. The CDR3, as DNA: TGTGCCAGCAGCCACATGTTAGCGGGGGTAGAGACCCAGTACTTC.

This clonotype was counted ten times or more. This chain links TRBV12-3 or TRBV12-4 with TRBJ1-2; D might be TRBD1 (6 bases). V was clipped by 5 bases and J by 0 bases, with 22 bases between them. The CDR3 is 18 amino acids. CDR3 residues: CASSHSAFRDTTNYGYTF. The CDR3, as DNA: TGTGCCAGCAGTCATTCAGCCTTTCGGGACACCACTAACTATGGCTACACCTTC.

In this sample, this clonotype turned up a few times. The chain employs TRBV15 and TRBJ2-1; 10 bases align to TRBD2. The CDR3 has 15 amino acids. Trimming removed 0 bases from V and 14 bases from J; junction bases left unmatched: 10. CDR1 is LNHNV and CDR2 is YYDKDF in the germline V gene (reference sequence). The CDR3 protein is CATSRDTLAGALEFF. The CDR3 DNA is TGTGCCACCAGCAGAGATACCCTAGCGGGGGCCCTGGAGTTCTTC.

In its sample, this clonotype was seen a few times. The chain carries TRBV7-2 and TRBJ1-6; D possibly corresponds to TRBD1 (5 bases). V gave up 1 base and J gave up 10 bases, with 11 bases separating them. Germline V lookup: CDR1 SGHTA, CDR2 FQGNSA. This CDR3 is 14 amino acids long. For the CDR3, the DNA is TGTGCCAGCAGCTTAGATGCGGGGGACTCACCCCTCCACTTT. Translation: CASSLDAGDSPLHF.

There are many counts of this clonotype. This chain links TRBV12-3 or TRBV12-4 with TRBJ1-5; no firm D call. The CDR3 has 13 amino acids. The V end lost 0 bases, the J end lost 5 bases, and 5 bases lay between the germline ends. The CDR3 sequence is CASSLASHQPQHF. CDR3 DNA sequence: TGTGCCAGCAGTTTAGCGTCCCATCAGCCCCAGCATTTT.

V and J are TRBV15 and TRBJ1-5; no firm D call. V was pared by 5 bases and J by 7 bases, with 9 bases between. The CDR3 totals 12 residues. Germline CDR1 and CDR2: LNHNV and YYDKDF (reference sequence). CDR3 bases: TGTGCCACCAGCCCCCAGGACCAGCCCCAGCATTTT. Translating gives CATSPQDQPQHF. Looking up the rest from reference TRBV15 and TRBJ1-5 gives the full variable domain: DAMVIQNPRYQVTQFGKPVTLSCSQTLNHNVMYWYQQKSSQAPKLLFHYYDKDFNNEADTPDNFQSRRPNTSFCFLDIRSPGLGDTAMYLCATSPQDQPQHFGDGTRLSIL.

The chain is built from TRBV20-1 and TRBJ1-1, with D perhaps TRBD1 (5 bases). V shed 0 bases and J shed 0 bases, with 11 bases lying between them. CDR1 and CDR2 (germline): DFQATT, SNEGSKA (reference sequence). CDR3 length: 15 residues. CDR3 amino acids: CSARDHRGMNTEAFF. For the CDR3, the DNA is TGCAGTGCTAGAGATCACCGGGGGATGAACACTGAAGCTTTCTTT.

The CDR3 region is CASSLWAGGTDTQYF. The CDR3 DNA reads TGTGCCAGCAGCTTATGGGCGGGGGGCACAGATACGCAGTATTTT. The chain carries TRBV7-2 and TRBJ2-3; 7 bases match TRBD2. With 2 bases clipped from V and 1 base from J, the junction kept 3 bases outside the gene matches. CDR1 and CDR2 (germline): SGHTA, FQGNSA. The CDR3 runs 15 residues.

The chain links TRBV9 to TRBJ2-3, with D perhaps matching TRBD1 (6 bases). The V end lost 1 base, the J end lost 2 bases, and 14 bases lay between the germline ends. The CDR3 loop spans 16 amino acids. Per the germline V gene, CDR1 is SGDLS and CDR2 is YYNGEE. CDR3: CASSVTSVGATDTQYF. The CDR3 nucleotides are TGTGCCAGCAGCGTAACGTCCGTGGGGGCCACAGATACGCAGTATTTT.

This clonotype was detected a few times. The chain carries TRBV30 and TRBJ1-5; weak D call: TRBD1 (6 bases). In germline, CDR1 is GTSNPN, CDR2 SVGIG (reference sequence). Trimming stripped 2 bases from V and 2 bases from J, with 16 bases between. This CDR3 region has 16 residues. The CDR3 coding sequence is TGTGCCTGGAGTCTGGGGGGCGGAAAGGGCAATCAGCCCCAGCATTTT. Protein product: CAWSLGGGKGNQPQHF.

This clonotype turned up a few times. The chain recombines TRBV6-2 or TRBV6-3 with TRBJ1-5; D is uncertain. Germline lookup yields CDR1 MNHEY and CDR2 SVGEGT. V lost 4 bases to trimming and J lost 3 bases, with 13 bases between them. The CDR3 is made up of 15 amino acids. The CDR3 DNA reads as TGTGCCAGCAGTTCCCCCCGGGAGATCAATCAGCCCCAGCATTTT. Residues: CASSSPREINQPQHF.

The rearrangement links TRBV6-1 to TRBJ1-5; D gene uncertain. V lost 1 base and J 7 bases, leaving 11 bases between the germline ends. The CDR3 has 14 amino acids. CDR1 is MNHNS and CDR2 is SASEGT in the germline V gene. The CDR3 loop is CASSEGARAQPQHF. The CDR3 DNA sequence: TGTGCCAGCAGTGAAGGGGCGAGGGCCCAGCCCCAGCATTTT.

The CDR3 region is CASSYAGTPLHF. The CDR3 region has the DNA TGTGCCAGCAGTTACGCGGGCACACCCCTCCACTTT. The chain couples TRBV6-5 to TRBJ1-6, with unresolved D. In germline, CDR1 is MNHEY, CDR2 SVGAGI. V was shortened by 2 bases and J by 11 bases, with 7 bases between the two germline ends. The CDR3 runs to 12 residues.

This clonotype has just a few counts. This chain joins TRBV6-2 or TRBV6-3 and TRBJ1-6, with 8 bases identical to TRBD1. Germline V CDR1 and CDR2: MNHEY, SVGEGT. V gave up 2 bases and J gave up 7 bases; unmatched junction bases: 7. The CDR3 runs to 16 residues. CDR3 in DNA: TGTGCCAGCAGTTACGACGGACAGGGTGGGAATTCACCCCTCCACTTT. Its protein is CASSYDGQGGNSPLHF.

The CDR3: CASTGQRFSEQYF. The CDR3 region has the DNA TGTGCCAGCACGGGACAGAGGTTTAGCGAGCAGTACTTC. This chain connects TRBV12-3 or TRBV12-4 to TRBJ2-7; 7 nucleotides agree with TRBD1. The CDR3 covers 13 residues. Trimming took 7 bases from V and 6 from J; bases not matched to a gene: 9.

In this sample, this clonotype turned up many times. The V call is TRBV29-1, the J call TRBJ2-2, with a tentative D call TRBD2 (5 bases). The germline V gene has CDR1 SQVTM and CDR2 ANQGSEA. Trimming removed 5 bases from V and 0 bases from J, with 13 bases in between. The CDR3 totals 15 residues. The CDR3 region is CSVRSGLANTGELFF. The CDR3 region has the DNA TGCAGCGTTCGAAGCGGACTCGCGAACACCGGGGAGCTGTTTTTT.

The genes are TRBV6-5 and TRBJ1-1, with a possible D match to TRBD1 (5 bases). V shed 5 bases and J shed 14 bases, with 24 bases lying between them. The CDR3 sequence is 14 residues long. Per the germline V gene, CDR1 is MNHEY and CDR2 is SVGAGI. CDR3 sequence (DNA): TGTGCCAGCAGTATGTTCAAGTGGGACTCAAGAATCTTCTTT. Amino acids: CASSMFKWDSRIFF.

The CDR3 protein is CAWSVLGGNEQFF. CDR3 DNA: TGTGCCTGGAGTGTATTAGGGGGGAATGAGCAGTTCTTC. The chain uses TRBV30 and TRBJ2-1; the D call may be TRBD1 or TRBD2 (6 bases each). The CDR3 is 13 residues long. V lost 0 bases and J lost 7, with 10 bases in between. Per the germline V gene, CDR1 is GTSNPN and CDR2 is SVGIG (reference sequence).

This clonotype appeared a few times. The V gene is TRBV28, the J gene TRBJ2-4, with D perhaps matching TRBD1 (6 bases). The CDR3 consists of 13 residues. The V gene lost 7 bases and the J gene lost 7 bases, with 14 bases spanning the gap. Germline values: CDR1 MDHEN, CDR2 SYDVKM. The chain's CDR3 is CASTTQGLNIQYF. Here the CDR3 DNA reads TGTGCCAGCACCACCCAGGGGTTGAACATTCAGTACTTC.

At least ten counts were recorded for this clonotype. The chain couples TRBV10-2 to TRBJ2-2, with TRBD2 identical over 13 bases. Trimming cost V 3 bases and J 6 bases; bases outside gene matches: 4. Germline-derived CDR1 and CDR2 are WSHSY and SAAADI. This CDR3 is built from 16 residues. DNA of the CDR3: TGCGCCAGCAGTGACACTAGCGGGGGGGTGGCCGGGGAGCTGTTTTTT. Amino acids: CASSDTSGGVAGELFF.

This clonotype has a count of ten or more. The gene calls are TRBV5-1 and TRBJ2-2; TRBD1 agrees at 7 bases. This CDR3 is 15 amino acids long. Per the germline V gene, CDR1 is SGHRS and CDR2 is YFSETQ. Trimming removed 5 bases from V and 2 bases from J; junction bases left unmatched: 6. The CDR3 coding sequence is TGCGCCAGCAGTACCGGGACAGTCAACACCGGGGAGCTGTTTTTT. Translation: CASSTGTVNTGELFF.

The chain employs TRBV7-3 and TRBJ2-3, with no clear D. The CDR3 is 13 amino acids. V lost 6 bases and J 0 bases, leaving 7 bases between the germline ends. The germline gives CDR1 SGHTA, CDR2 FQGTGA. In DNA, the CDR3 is TGTGCCAGCAGATACACTAGCACAGATACGCAGTATTTT. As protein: CASRYTSTDTQYF.

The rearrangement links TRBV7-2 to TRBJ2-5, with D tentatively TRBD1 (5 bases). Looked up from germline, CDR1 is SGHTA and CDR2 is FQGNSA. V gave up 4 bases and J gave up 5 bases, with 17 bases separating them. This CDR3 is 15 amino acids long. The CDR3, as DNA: TGTGCCAGCAGCTCCCTCACGTCAGGGTGGGAGACCCAGTACTTC. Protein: CASSSLTSGWETQYF.

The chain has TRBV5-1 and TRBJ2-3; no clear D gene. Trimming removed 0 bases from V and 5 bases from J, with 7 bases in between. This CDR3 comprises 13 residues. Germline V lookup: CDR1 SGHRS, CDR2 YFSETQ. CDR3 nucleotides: TGCGCCAGCAGCTTGGGGAATGAAGATACGCAGTATTTT. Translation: CASSLGNEDTQYF.

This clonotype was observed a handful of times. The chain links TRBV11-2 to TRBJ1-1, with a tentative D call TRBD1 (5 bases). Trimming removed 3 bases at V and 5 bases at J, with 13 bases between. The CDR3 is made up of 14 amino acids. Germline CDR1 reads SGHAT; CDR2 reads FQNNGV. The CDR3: CASSLWGEWTEAFF. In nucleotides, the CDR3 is TGTGCCAGCAGCTTGTGGGGGGAGTGGACTGAAGCTTTCTTT.